The 7 T cell receptor beta chains below come from one sample, sequenced in a study of OX40 agonist ivuxolimab in advanced cancers. Repertoires were generated with immunoSEQ multiplex PCR, while TCRdb's copy carries only in-frame clones and drops some. There are about 10,000 clones in the sample; less than 90% occur only once, and over 10% lies in the top ten. Sequenced material: CD4+ or CD8+ T cells sorted from blood, taken in a trial of the OX40 agonist ivuxolimab. The source of these receptors is an adult with an advanced solid tumor such as melanoma, head and neck, liver or kidney cancer.

The rearrangement uses TRBV4-2 and TRBJ1-2; D is ambiguous. The CDR3 loop spans 14 amino acids. Trimming removed 2 bases from V and 4 bases from J, with 11 bases in between. Germline V gene lookup returns CDR1 LGHNA and CDR2 YNFKEQ. The CDR3 sequence: CASSQNPASYGYTF. Here the CDR3 DNA reads TGTGCCAGCAGCCAAAACCCCGCCAGCTATGGCTACACCTTC.

V usage is TRBV5-4 and J usage is TRBJ1-3; D is uncertain. The V end was cut by 0 bases, the J end by 1 base, with 8 bases between. Germline V lookup: CDR1 SGHNT, CDR2 YYREEE (reference sequence). The CDR3 sequence is 15 residues long. CDR3 nucleotide sequence: TGTGCCAGCAGCTTGGAGGGTACTTCTGGAAACACCATATATTTT. Its protein product is CASSLEGTSGNTIYF.

By sample share, this clone is medium-sized (0.01 to 0.1%). This chain joins TRBV5-4 and TRBJ2-3, with a weak D call TRBD2 (6 bases). The CDR3 runs 13 residues. Germline V gives CDR1 SGHNT, CDR2 YYREEE (reference sequence). V was trimmed by 5 bases and J by 6 bases, leaving 13 bases between them. DNA for the CDR3: TGTGCCAGCAGTCTCCCTGGGGGGGATACGCAGTATTTT. It codes for CASSLPGGDTQYF.

The rearrangement links TRBV6-5 to TRBJ2-2; TRBD2 agrees at 7 bases. With V trimmed by 0 bases and J by 5 bases, 3 bases remained unmatched. CDR3 length: 15 amino acids. Germline CDR1 and CDR2: MNHEY and SVGAGI. CDR3 loop: CASSYSIAGTGELFF. In nucleotides, the CDR3 is TGTGCCAGCAGTTACTCGATAGCGGGTACCGGGGAGCTGTTTTTT.

The chain combines TRBV7-2 with TRBJ2-7; D is uncertain. CDR1 is SGHTA and CDR2 is FQGNSA in the germline V gene. The germline V and J ends were trimmed by 1 base and 7 bases, with 17 bases remaining between them. CDR3 length: 15 residues. The CDR3 protein is CASSLGLSGVGEQYF. The CDR3 nucleotides are TGTGCCAGCAGCTTAGGTTTGAGTGGGGTGGGAGAGCAGTACTTC.

The chain is built from TRBV4-1 and TRBJ2-3, with D hard to call. The CDR3 extends over 15 amino acids. The V gene's germline CDR1 is MGHRA and CDR2 YSYEKL. V shed 2 bases and J shed 6 bases, with 15 bases lying between them. In nucleotides, the CDR3 is TGCGCCAGCAGCCAATCCAGTGCGGTCTCGGATACGCAGTATTTT. Its protein product is CASSQSSAVSDTQYF.

The V call is TRBV5-1, the J call TRBJ1-1; D unclear. Germline V gene lookup returns CDR1 SGHRS and CDR2 YFSETQ. CDR3 size: 14 residues. V was cut by 3 bases and J by 2 bases, with 11 bases left in between. Here the CDR3 DNA reads TGCGCCAGCAGCTACTGGGGAGGCAACACTGAAGCTTTCTTT. Protein: CASSYWGGNTEAFF.